This TCR beta chain was recorded in a study of vaccination effects on CD4 cells after COVID-19. TCRdb's copy holds only in-frame clones and misses some; the assay was immunoSEQ multiplex PCR. The data contain 30,000 or so clones, about two thirds of them seen just once; the ten biggest clones take up 28%. With regard to this clone: Antigen unknown.

Antigen-specific CD4+ T cells expanded by the ViraFEST assay with viral peptide pools were then sequenced. Culture proceeded for 10 days, and CD4+ T cells were then isolated. Convalescent patients had PCR-confirmed SARS-CoV-2 infection between March and December 2020. Half-medium changes using IL-2 medium occurred on days 3 and 7. The CDR3 length is 12 residues. Trimming removed 3 bases at V and 7 bases at J, with 9 bases between. Germline V gene sequence: CDR1 SGHDN, CDR2 FVKESK. The chain couples TRBV14 to TRBJ2-5, with D uncertain. This TCR was recovered from a human donor who had a prior SARS-CoV-2 infection. This material consisted of CD4+ T cells from PBMCs cultured with a peptide pool, taken before COVID-19 vaccination. The CDR3 DNA reads TGTGCCAGCAGCCAGGTTGGTGGGACCCAGTACTTC. This codes for CASSQVGGTQYF.